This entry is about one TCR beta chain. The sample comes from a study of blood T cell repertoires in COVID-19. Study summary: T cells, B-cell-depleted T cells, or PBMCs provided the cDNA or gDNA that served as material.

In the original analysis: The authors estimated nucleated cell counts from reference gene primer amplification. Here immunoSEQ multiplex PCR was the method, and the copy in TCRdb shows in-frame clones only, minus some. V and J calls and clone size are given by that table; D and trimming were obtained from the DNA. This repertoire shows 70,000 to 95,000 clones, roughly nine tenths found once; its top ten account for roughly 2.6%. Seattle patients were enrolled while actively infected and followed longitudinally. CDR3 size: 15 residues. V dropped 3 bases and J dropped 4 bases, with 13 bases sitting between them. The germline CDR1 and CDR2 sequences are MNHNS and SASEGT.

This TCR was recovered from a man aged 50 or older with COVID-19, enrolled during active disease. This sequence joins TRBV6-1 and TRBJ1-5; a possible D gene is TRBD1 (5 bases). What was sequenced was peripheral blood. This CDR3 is CASSEGQGANQPQHF. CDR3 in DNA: TGTGCCAGCAGTGAGGGGCAGGGCGCGAATCAGCCCCAGCATTTT.